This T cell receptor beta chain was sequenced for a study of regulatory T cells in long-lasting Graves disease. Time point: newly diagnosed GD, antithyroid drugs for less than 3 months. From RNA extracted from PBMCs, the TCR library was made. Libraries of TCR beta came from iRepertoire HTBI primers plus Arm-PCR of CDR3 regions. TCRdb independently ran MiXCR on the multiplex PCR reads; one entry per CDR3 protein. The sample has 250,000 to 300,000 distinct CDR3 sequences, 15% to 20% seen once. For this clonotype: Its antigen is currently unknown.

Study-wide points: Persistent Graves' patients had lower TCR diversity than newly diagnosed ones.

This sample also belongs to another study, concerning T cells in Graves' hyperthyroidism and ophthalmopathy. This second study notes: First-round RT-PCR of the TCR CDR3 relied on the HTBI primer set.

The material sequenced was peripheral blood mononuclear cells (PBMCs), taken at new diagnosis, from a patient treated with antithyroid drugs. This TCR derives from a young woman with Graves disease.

CDR3 sequence (DNA): TGTGCCAGCATCCCAACAGGGTCGAGCTCCTACAATGAGCAGTTCTTC. This sequence encodes CASIPTGSSSYNEQFF. The chain couples TRBV27 to TRBJ2-1, with D possibly being TRBD1 (6 bases). The V gene lost 7 bases and the J gene lost 0 bases, with 16 bases spanning the gap. The CDR3 consists of 16 residues. Germline assignment: CDR1 MNHEY and CDR2 SMNVEV (reference sequence).